The 23 T cell receptor beta chains below were found in one sample sequenced in a study of Ad26.COV2.S vaccination and SARS-CoV-2 variants (dated by TCRdb to about 2021). Libraries were prepared through the immunoSEQ multiplex PCR assay. TCRdb holds this immuneACCESS table with in-frame rearrangements only. Some clones are missing; in checked studies, unresolved V genes explain under half, and the rest has no known cause. In this sample the table shows hundreds of thousands of clones, about 89% of which occur a single time. In total, the top ten clones hold approximately 1.5% of the sample. The intended sense of this specimen's treatment or condition label: approximately 18 received Ad26.COV2.S at low or high dose, single or two shots; several received placebo; per-sample allocation not given. For vaccine and placebo recipients, repertoires were sequenced using samples collected on day 63 after the first injection.

Sequenced material: peripheral blood, taken in a trial of Ad26.COV2.S vaccine versus placebo. These TCRs come from a person aged 18-60 years who received the Ad26.COV2.S COVID-19 vaccine or a placebo.

This clone was recorded once. Other DNA sequences in this sample translate to the same CDR3. This sequence joins TRBV5-1 and TRBJ1-1; TRBD1 aligns across 10 bases. With V trimmed by 0 bases and J by 4 bases, 0 bases remained unmatched. Looked up from germline, CDR1 is SGHRS and CDR2 is YFSETQ. The CDR3 loop spans 14 amino acids. CDR3 DNA sequence: TGCGCCAGCAGCTTGGGGACAGGGGGCACTGAAGCTTTCTTT. Its translation: CASSLGTGGTEAFF.

The chain is built from TRBV11-2 and TRBJ2-1, with 8 bases aligning to TRBD2. The CDR3 loop spans 14 amino acids. Losses at the gene ends were 5 bases for V and 8 bases for J; bases not matched to a gene: 8. From germline, CDR1 is SGHAT and CDR2 FQNNGV. In nucleotides, the CDR3 is TGTGCCAGCAGCCCAGGACTAGCTAGCGATGAGCAGTTCTTC. Translating it yields CASSPGLASDEQFF.

V usage is TRBV12-5 and J usage is TRBJ1-5; D gene ambiguous. The V and J ends lost 1 base and 4 bases respectively, with 14 bases between them. Germline lookup yields CDR1 LGHNT and CDR2 FRNRAP. CDR3 length: 16 amino acids. The CDR3 bases are TGTGCTAGTGGTTTGGGGCAGTTGGGTTCTAATCAGCCCCAGCATTTT. It specifies CASGLGQLGSNQPQHF.

The V call is TRBV2, the J call TRBJ2-7; 11 nucleotides line up with TRBD2. The CDR3 covers 14 residues. With V trimmed by 6 bases and J by 2 bases, 3 bases remained unmatched. CDR1 SNHLY and CDR2 FYNNEI come from the germline V gene. This chain's CDR3 is CASRIAGGPYEQYF. The CDR3 DNA is TGTGCCAGCAGAATAGCGGGAGGGCCCTACGAGCAGTACTTC. Drawing the rest from reference TRBV2 and TRBJ2-7, the complete variable domain is EPEVTQTPSHQVTQMGQEVILRCVPISNHLYFYWYRQILGQKVEFLVSFYNNEISEKSEIFDDQFSVERPDGSNFTLKIRSTKLEDSAMYFCASRIAGGPYEQYFGPGTRLTVT.

V gene TRBV15 combines with J gene TRBJ1-1; 7 bases are shared with TRBD1. Germline assignment: CDR1 LNHNV and CDR2 YYDKDF (reference sequence). Trimming removed 3 bases from V and 4 bases from J; junction bases left unmatched: 8. The CDR3 has 15 residues. This CDR3 reads CATSRGTVRSTEAFF. The DNA of the CDR3 is TGTGCCACCAGCAGGGGGACAGTTCGGAGCACTGAAGCTTTCTTT.

About this clone itself: The same CDR3 also results from other DNA sequences found in this sample. The rearrangement joins TRBV19 to TRBJ1-1, with 7 bases identical to TRBD1. The V gene's germline CDR1 is LNHDA and CDR2 SQIVND (reference sequence). The CDR3 spans 14 residues. Germline trimming cut 6 bases from V and 1 base from J; bases unmatched to any gene: 5. The CDR3 nucleotides read TGTGCCAGTAGACCCACAGGGGCGAACACTGAAGCTTTCTTT. The encoded protein is CASRPTGANTEAFF.

This clone appeared once. The chain recombines TRBV4-2 with TRBJ2-1; D is perhaps TRBD2 (6 bases). The germline V gene has CDR1 LGHNA and CDR2 YNFKEQ. V was clipped by 1 base and J by 9 bases, with 19 bases between them. The CDR3 runs 16 residues. The CDR3 coding sequence is TGTGCCAGCAGCCAAGGTTCTAGCGACCTAATCGTTGAGCAGTTCTTC. Translating gives CASSQGSSDLIVEQFF.

This CDR3 reads CASSLAGWAGELFF. CDR3 in DNA: TGTGCCAGCAGCTTGGCCGGGTGGGCCGGGGAGCTGTTTTTT. The chain recombines TRBV5-6 with TRBJ2-2; D remains ambiguous. This CDR3 contains 14 residues. The V end was cut by 0 bases, the J end by 6 bases, with 9 bases between. CDR1 and CDR2 from the germline V gene are SGHDT and YYEEEE.

This clone appeared a single time. This chain connects TRBV7-2 to TRBJ2-7, with 7 bases aligning to TRBD1. CDR3 size: 15 residues. The V and J ends lost 7 bases and 6 bases, in that order; junction bases with no gene match: 15. Per the germline V gene, CDR1 is SGHTA and CDR2 is FQGNSA. DNA of the CDR3: TGTGCCAGCACAATTGAGGGAGAGGGGGCCTCCGAGCAGTACTTC. Encoded protein: CASTIEGEGASEQYF.

This clone has only one observation. This chain connects TRBV19 to TRBJ2-2; no definite D call. Between the trimmed V and J ends, which lost 6 bases and 0 bases, there was a span of 14 bases. Germline V lookup: CDR1 LNHDA, CDR2 SQIVND (reference sequence). The length of the CDR3 is 16 residues. CDR3: CASSLRGITNTGELFF. CDR3 DNA: TGTGCCAGTAGCCTCAGAGGCATAACGAACACCGGGGAGCTGTTTTTT.

The gene calls are TRBV18 and TRBJ2-2; maybe TRBD2 (5 bases). Trimming took off 3 bases at V and 3 bases at J, with 8 bases between the two ends. Per germline, CDR1 KGHSH and CDR2 LQKENI. The CDR3 sequence is 14 residues long. CDR3 amino acids: CASSPQRDTGELFF. CDR3 sequence (DNA): TGTGCCAGCTCACCTCAGAGGGACACCGGGGAGCTGTTTTTT.

The genes are TRBV6-4 and TRBJ1-2; the D is unclear. V dropped 6 bases and J dropped 0 bases, with 8 bases sitting between them. This CDR3 has 13 amino acids. From germline, CDR1 is MRHNA and CDR2 SNTAGT. The chain's CDR3 is CASRMDANYGYTF. CDR3 nucleotides: TGTGCCAGCAGGATGGACGCTAACTATGGCTACACCTTC.

This clone has a single count. The rearrangement uses TRBV6-1 and TRBJ2-4, with 12 nucleotides matching TRBD2. CDR1 is MNHNS and CDR2 is SASEGT in the germline V gene. This CDR3 comprises 18 residues. V gave up 3 bases and J gave up 8 bases; unmatched junction bases: 14. The CDR3 DNA is TGTGCCAGCAGTGACCTGGGACTAGCGGGTGTCGGCGGGGACATTCAGTACTTC. It encodes CASSDLGLAGVGGDIQYF.

V usage is TRBV15 and J usage is TRBJ2-1; the D is unclear. This CDR3 region has 17 residues. CDR1 is LNHNV, CDR2 YYDKDF, per germline (reference sequence). The V and J ends lost 2 bases and 6 bases respectively, with 20 bases between them. The CDR3 sequence: CATSRPDRTPRVNEQFF. CDR3 bases: TGTGCCACCAGCAGACCTGACCGTACTCCACGGGTCAATGAGCAGTTCTTC.

The chain joins TRBV19 to TRBJ1-2, with TRBD1 identical over 9 bases. The CDR3 extends over 14 amino acids. Per germline, CDR1 LNHDA and CDR2 SQIVND (reference sequence). J was trimmed by 7 bases and V by 5 bases; bases with no gene match: 8. CDR3 in DNA: TGTGCCAGTAGTCCGGGGACAGGGAGGAGTGGCTACACCTTC. As protein: CASSPGTGRSGYTF.

This clone showed up just a few times. This chain uses TRBV10-1 with TRBJ2-7; TRBD1 or TRBD2 may be the D gene (6 bases each). Germline lookup yields CDR1 WNHNN and CDR2 SYGVQD (reference sequence). V lost 2 bases and J 6 bases, leaving 17 bases between the germline ends. The CDR3 is 15 amino acids. The CDR3 bases are TGCGCCAGCAGTGAGCACGGGGGCCCGTCCCTCGAGCAGTACTTC. It encodes CASSEHGGPSLEQYF.

The chain carries TRBV6-5 and TRBJ1-2, with D uncertain. CDR3 length: 15 amino acids. The germline CDR1 and CDR2 sequences are MNHEY and SVGAGI. The V end lost 4 bases, the J end lost 3 bases, and 15 bases lay between the germline ends. The DNA of the CDR3 is TGTGCCAGCAGTTTCAACTCGTTCGGGGACTATGGCTACACCTTC. It specifies CASSFNSFGDYGYTF.

In DNA form, the CDR3 reads TGTGCCAGCAGTAGGACAGGGGCTGAAGCTTTCTTT. It is translated as CASSRTGAEAFF. This sequence joins TRBV6-5 and TRBJ1-1; 9 bases are shared with TRBD1. The CDR3 has 12 residues. J lost 6 bases, V lost 5 bases, and 1 base had no gene match. Germline V gene data show CDR1 as MNHEY and CDR2 as SVGAGI.

The chain is built from TRBV14 and TRBJ2-5; 11 positions agree with TRBD2. Trimming removed 1 base from V and 2 bases from J; junction bases left unmatched: 3. CDR3 length: 16 amino acids. The germline V gene has CDR1 SGHDN and CDR2 FVKESK. The CDR3 coding sequence is TGTGCCAGCAGCCAAGGTAGACTAGCGGGACAAGAGACCCAGTACTTC. It yields the protein CASSQGRLAGQETQYF. Filled out from reference TRBV14 and TRBJ2-5, the complete variable domain reads EAGVTQFPSHSVIEKGQTVTLRCDPISGHDNLYWYRRVMGKEIKFLLHFVKESKQDESGMPNNRFLAERTGGTYSTLKVQPAELEDSGVYFCASSQGRLAGQETQYFGPGTRLLVL.

The genes are TRBV4-2 and TRBJ2-3, with 7 positions matching TRBD1. The CDR3 contains 16 residues. The germline V gene encodes CDR1 LGHNA and CDR2 YNFKEQ. V lost 0 bases and J lost 6; bases outside the gene matches: 9. CDR3 residues: CASSQDMGQIHDTQYF. The DNA of the CDR3 is TGTGCCAGCAGCCAAGATATGGGACAGATCCATGATACGCAGTATTTT.

This chain uses TRBV27 with TRBJ2-7; D tentatively fits TRBD1 or TRBD2 (5 bases each). V was shortened by 8 bases and J by 1 base, with 12 bases between the two germline ends. Germline V gives CDR1 MNHEY, CDR2 SMNVEV (reference sequence). The CDR3 runs 13 residues. The DNA for the CDR3 is TGTGCCAGCGGCCGGGACGCATCCTACGAGCAGTACTTC. Translation gives CASGRDASYEQYF.

The rearrangement joins TRBV19 to TRBJ2-5; 13 positions agree with TRBD2. Germline values: CDR1 LNHDA, CDR2 SQIVND (reference sequence). Germline trimming cut 1 base from V and 12 bases from J; bases unmatched to any gene: 5. This CDR3 is 14 amino acids long. As DNA, the CDR3 is TGTGCCAGTAGTATAGGGGGACTAGCGGGACCGAAGTACTTC. Translation: CASSIGGLAGPKYF.

V usage is TRBV27 and J usage is TRBJ2-3, with 9 bases identical to TRBD2. In germline, CDR1 is MNHEY, CDR2 SMNVEV (reference sequence). The CDR3 spans 15 residues. J gave up 6 bases and V 5 bases, and 9 bases lay outside the gene matches. The CDR3 here is CASSPYSGSSDTQYF. The CDR3 region has the DNA TGTGCCAGCAGTCCCTATAGCGGGAGTTCGGATACGCAGTATTTT.